This TCR beta chain appears in the sequencing data of a study of blood T cell repertoires in COVID-19. Study context: Samples representing acute and convalescent COVID-19 were sourced from the United States, Italy and Spain. Sample material is recorded as cDNA or gDNA derived from T cells, B-cell-depleted T cells, or PBMCs.

In the authors' workflow: Estimated nucleated cell counts came from reference gene primer amplification. The repertoire was sequenced with immunoSEQ multiplex PCR; TCRdb's copy has only in-frame clones and lacks some. Clone size and V and J calls were adopted from that table, with D and trimming inferred from the DNA. Of under 250,000 clones in the sample, roughly 80% were seen once. Germline CDR1 is ENHRY and CDR2 is SYGVKD. V was trimmed by 4 bases and J by 9 bases, leaving 13 bases between them. This CDR3 comprises 13 residues. This chain joins TRBV10-3 and TRBJ2-1, with D possibly being TRBD1 (8 bases). This sequence was found in a man aged 45-65 years with active or convalescent COVID-19. Material: peripheral blood. CDR3 sequence reads: CAISGQGRGEQFF. CDR3 DNA: TGTGCCATCAGTGGACAGGGGAGGGGTGAGCAGTTCTTC.